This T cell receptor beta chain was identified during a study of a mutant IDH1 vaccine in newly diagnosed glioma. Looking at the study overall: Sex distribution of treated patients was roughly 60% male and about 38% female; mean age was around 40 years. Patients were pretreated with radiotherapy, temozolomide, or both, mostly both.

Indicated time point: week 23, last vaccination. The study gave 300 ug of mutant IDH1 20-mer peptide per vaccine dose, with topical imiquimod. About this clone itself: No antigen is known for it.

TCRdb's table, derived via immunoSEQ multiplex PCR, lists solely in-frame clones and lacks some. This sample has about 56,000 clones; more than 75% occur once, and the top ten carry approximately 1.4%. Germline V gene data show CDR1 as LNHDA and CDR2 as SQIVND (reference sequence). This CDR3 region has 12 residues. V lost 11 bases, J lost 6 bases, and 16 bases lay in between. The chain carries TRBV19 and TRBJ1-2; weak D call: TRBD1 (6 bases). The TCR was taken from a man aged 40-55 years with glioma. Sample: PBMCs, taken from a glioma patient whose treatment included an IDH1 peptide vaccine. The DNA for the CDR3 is TGTGCCTGTACAGGGAACGAGAATGGCTACACCTTC. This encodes CACTGNENGYTF.